The 5 T cell receptor beta chains reported below all come from one sample, sequenced in a study of blood T cell repertoires in COVID-19. Generated by immunoSEQ multiplex PCR, the TCRdb table keeps only in-frame clones and is missing some. The sample lists more than 300,000 clones; around 87% were seen once. The sequenced sample was PBMCs or T cells enriched from blood (not recorded which). Receptor source: a man aged 40-55 years in a cohort exposed to, infected with or recovered from COVID-19 (not recorded which).

This CDR3 reads CASSLATGSSGNTIYF. As DNA, the CDR3 is TGCGCCAGCAGCTTGGCCACCGGGAGCTCTGGAAACACCATATATTTT. The chain is built from TRBV5-1 and TRBJ1-3, with no clear D. V was clipped by 0 bases and J by 0 bases, with 10 bases between them. The CDR3 is 16 residues long. From germline, CDR1 is SGHRS and CDR2 YFSETQ.

The chain links TRBV18 to TRBJ2-3, with D perhaps TRBD1 (6 bases). Germline V lookup: CDR1 KGHSH, CDR2 LQKENI. V lost 3 bases, J lost 1 base, and 11 bases lay in between. CDR3 length equals 15 residues. The CDR3 sequence is CASSPLTGRTDTQYF. The DNA for the CDR3 is TGTGCCAGCTCACCCCTAACAGGGCGCACAGATACGCAGTATTTT.

The chain carries TRBV11-2 and TRBJ2-7; TRBD1 is a possible D gene (5 bases). The V gene lost 3 bases and the J gene lost 6 bases, with 21 bases spanning the gap. The CDR3 is 16 amino acids. CDR1 is SGHAT and CDR2 is FQNNGV in the germline V gene. CDR3 region: CASSLVPQGQIGEQYF. DNA of the CDR3: TGTGCCAGCAGCTTGGTCCCCCAGGGCCAAATCGGCGAGCAGTACTTC.

This chain connects TRBV5-1 to TRBJ2-3; 7 positions match TRBD2. Trimming cost V 6 bases and J 1 base; bases outside gene matches: 8. The germline CDR1 and CDR2 sequences are SGHRS and YFSETQ. The CDR3 covers 15 residues. The CDR3 coding sequence is TGCGCCAGCATTGCGGGAGTACCGGGCACAGATACGCAGTATTTT. Translating gives CASIAGVPGTDTQYF.

This sequence joins TRBV29-1 and TRBJ1-4, with no clear D. Germline-derived CDR1 and CDR2 are SQVTM and ANQGSEA. Trimming took 7 bases from V and 4 from J, leaving 13 bases between them. This CDR3 is built from 13 residues. The CDR3 region is CSGSRDGNEKLFF. CDR3 bases: TGCAGCGGCTCGAGGGATGGTAATGAAAAACTGTTTTTT.